The next 25 T cell receptor beta chains were all read from a single sample in a study of control samples from healthy donors and cancer patients. The table came from immunoSEQ multiplex PCR; TCRdb's copy has only in-frame clones and leaves some out. Of 15,000 to 18,000 clones listed, around 87% are singletons. The specimen was PBMCs. The source of these receptors is a woman in her 70s with colorectal cancer.

J is TRBJ2-1 and V is TRBV5-1; no clear D gene. The CDR3 runs to 16 residues. The germline V and J ends were trimmed by 6 bases and 9 bases, with 25 bases remaining between them. Germline V CDR1 and CDR2: SGHRS, YFSETQ. The CDR3 coding sequence is TGCGCCAGCACCTCGGGTGGCTCCGGGCACAGATCTGAGCAGTTCTTC. This codes for CASTSGGSGHRSEQFF.

The rearrangement uses TRBV3-1 (or the pseudogene TRBV3-2) and TRBJ2-5; unclear D gene. The CDR3 has 15 residues. Germline CDR1 LGHDT, CDR2 YNNKEL (reference sequence). V was clipped by 4 bases and J by 4 bases, with 16 bases between them. The CDR3 DNA sequence: TGTGCCAGCAGCCCCGGCGGCAGTTCCGTAGAGACCCAGTACTTC. Translation: CASSPGGSSVETQYF.

The V call is TRBV6-6, the J call TRBJ1-2; 10 bases match TRBD1. This CDR3 region has 13 residues. V trimming: 7 bases; J trimming: 4 bases; junction bases outside the gene matches: 3. The V gene's germline CDR1 is MNHNY and CDR2 SVGAGI (reference sequence). CDR3 DNA: TGTGCCAGCACTAGACAGGGGGCCTATGGCTACACCTTC. Protein sequence: CASTRQGAYGYTF.

Worth noting for this clone: Germline is not matched at one junction end, which may reflect a read error. This chain's CDR3 is CASSFGQGHLLLF. The CDR3 DNA reads as TGTGCCAGCAGCTTCGGACAGGGCCATCTCCTGCTCTTC. The chain couples TRBV11-3 to TRBJ1-2, with TRBD1 matching over 8 bases. The CDR3 is 13 amino acids. The germline V gene has CDR1 SGHNT and CDR2 YENEEA.

The rearrangement uses TRBV14 and TRBJ1-1, with D unclear. V dropped 8 bases and J dropped 4 bases, with 14 bases sitting between them. This CDR3 contains 13 residues. The germline CDR1 and CDR2 sequences are SGHDN and FVKESK. This CDR3 is CASGRSQLTEAFF. As DNA, the CDR3 is TGTGCCAGCGGGCGCTCACAGCTCACTGAAGCTTTCTTT.

The chain carries TRBV5-4 and TRBJ1-3, with 7 bases matching TRBD1. Germline assignment: CDR1 SGHNT and CDR2 YYREEE (reference sequence). This CDR3 has 15 amino acids. V dropped 0 bases and J dropped 4; count of bases not matched to a gene: 4. The CDR3 sequence: CASSLGTGGGNTIYF. CDR3 DNA: TGTGCCAGCAGCTTGGGGACAGGAGGAGGAAACACCATATATTTT.

This chain links TRBV5-5 with TRBJ2-2; no definite D call. Trimming stripped 4 bases from V and 2 bases from J, with 12 bases between. There are 15 residues in the CDR3. The germline gives CDR1 SGHKS, CDR2 YYEKEE (reference sequence). The CDR3, as DNA: TGTGCCAGCAGCGAGCTGAGAAGAAACACCGGGGAGCTGTTTTTT. Protein sequence: CASSELRRNTGELFF.

In this sample, this clone turned up a few times. The chain carries TRBV4-3 and TRBJ2-5, with 7 bases lining up with TRBD2. From germline, CDR1 is LGHNA and CDR2 YSLEER. This CDR3 spans 15 amino acids. Trimming took 0 bases from V and 2 from J; bases not matched to a gene: 3. For the CDR3, the DNA is TGCGCCAGCAGCCAAGATCGGGGGGAGCAAGAGACCCAGTACTTC. The encoded protein is CASSQDRGEQETQYF.

This clone was picked up a small number of times. This rearrangement joins TRBV5-4 to TRBJ2-1; 7 nucleotides match TRBD2. Germline CDR1 and CDR2: SGHNT and YYREEE (reference sequence). The CDR3 loop spans 12 amino acids. The V and J ends lost 4 bases and 8 bases, in that order; junction bases with no gene match: 3. CDR3 nucleotide sequence: TGTGCCAGCAGCCACCGGGAGGATGAGCAGTTCTTC. Translating gives CASSHREDEQFF.

V and J are TRBV6-5 and TRBJ2-5; 9 positions agree with TRBD1. Germline CDR1 is MNHEY and CDR2 is SVGAGI. V gave up 5 bases and J gave up 0 bases; unmatched junction bases: 4. The CDR3 sequence is 15 residues long. CDR3 protein: CASSPQGAHQETQYF. The CDR3, as DNA: TGTGCCAGCAGTCCACAGGGGGCGCACCAAGAGACCCAGTACTTC.

The gene calls are TRBV29-1 and TRBJ2-2; D unclear. Trimming shortened V by 3 bases and J by 4 bases, and 6 bases separated the two germline ends. The CDR3 consists of 12 residues. Germline V CDR1 and CDR2: SQVTM, ANQGSEA. Here the CDR3 DNA reads TGCAGCGTTGATTACCGCACCGGGGAGCTGTTTTTT. This sequence encodes CSVDYRTGELFF.

This clone is medium-sized. This sequence joins TRBV6-5 and TRBJ2-7; TRBD2 might be the D (5 bases). V lost 3 bases, J lost 7 bases, and 19 bases lay in between. The germline CDR1 and CDR2 sequences are MNHEY and SVGAGI. This CDR3 is built from 15 residues. In DNA, the CDR3 is TGTGCCAGCAGTTATGGCTGGGGAGCCTCGGGAGAGCAGTACTTC. The encoded protein is CASSYGWGASGEQYF.

V is TRBV6-5 and J is TRBJ1-1, with 8 bases that match TRBD1. Germline V lookup: CDR1 MNHEY, CDR2 SVGAGI. After removal of 4 bases from V and 9 bases from J, the junction contained 4 bases not matched to a gene. The CDR3 is made up of 12 amino acids. CDR3 bases: TGTGCCAGCAGTTTTGGACAGGGACAAGCTTTCTTT. Encoded protein: CASSFGQGQAFF.

This rearrangement joins TRBV9 to TRBJ2-2; 9 bases align to TRBD2. The germline CDR1 and CDR2 sequences are SGDLS and YYNGEE. This CDR3 contains 16 residues. J lost 0 bases, V lost 2 bases, and 2 bases had no gene match. The CDR3 DNA is TGTGCCAGCAGCGTTAGCGGGAGCGCGAACACCGGGGAGCTGTTTTTT. Translated, it gives CASSVSGSANTGELFF.

This chain uses TRBV5-5 with TRBJ1-1; the D is unclear. V shed 1 base and J shed 0 bases, with 7 bases lying between them. The CDR3 runs 14 residues. Germline loops: CDR1 SGHKS, CDR2 YYEKEE (reference sequence). This chain's CDR3 is CASSLYGLNTEAFF. CDR3 bases: TGTGCCAGCAGCTTGTACGGGTTGAACACTGAAGCTTTCTTT.

The V call is TRBV6-2 or TRBV6-3, the J call TRBJ2-1; no clear D. The CDR3 loop spans 13 amino acids. Trimming cost V 2 bases and J 8 bases, with 10 bases left between them. Germline loops: CDR1 MNHEY, CDR2 SVGEGT. The CDR3 loop reads CASSYMAIYEQFF. In DNA form, the CDR3 reads TGTGCCAGCAGTTACATGGCTATTTATGAGCAGTTCTTC.

The rearrangement links TRBV4-3 to TRBJ2-7; perhaps TRBD1 as D (6 bases). The CDR3 is 14 residues long. Trimming cost V 2 bases and J 3 bases, with 11 bases left between them. Germline CDR1 is LGHNA and CDR2 is YSLEER. CDR3 protein: CASSQLGQNYEQYF. CDR3 bases: TGCGCCAGCAGCCAACTCGGACAGAACTACGAGCAGTACTTC.

The rearrangement links TRBV6-5 to TRBJ2-7; no definite D call. V lost 2 bases and J 2 bases, leaving 7 bases between the germline ends. This CDR3 has 13 amino acids. Germline V gene data show CDR1 as MNHEY and CDR2 as SVGAGI. CDR3 in amino acids: CASSYLYPYEQYF. The CDR3, as DNA: TGTGCCAGCAGTTACCTTTATCCCTACGAGCAGTACTTC.

This chain uses TRBV7-8 with TRBJ2-1; D is unresolved. V lost 7 bases and J lost 5, with 15 bases in between. Germline CDR1 is SGHVS and CDR2 is FQNEAQ. The CDR3 contains 14 residues. CDR3 coding DNA: TGTGCCAGCAAAAGTACGCGGAGCAACAATGAGCAGTTCTTC. Its translation: CASKSTRSNNEQFF.

The chain uses TRBV3-1 (or the pseudogene TRBV3-2) and TRBJ2-3; TRBD2 matches 14 bases. CDR3 length: 16 residues. Germline lookup yields CDR1 LGHDT and CDR2 YNNKEL (reference sequence). J was trimmed by 5 bases and V by 5 bases; bases with no gene match: 6. CDR3 sequence (DNA): TGTGCCAGCAGCTCCTACGGGACTAGCGGGAGAGATACGCAGTATTTT. Protein sequence: CASSSYGTSGRDTQYF.

The rearrangement links TRBV5-1 to TRBJ2-7; no definite D call. This CDR3 contains 15 residues. V was cut by 0 bases and J by 3 bases, with 13 bases left in between. Germline V gives CDR1 SGHRS, CDR2 YFSETQ. The CDR3 region has the DNA TGCGCCAGCAGCTTGGCGCCCAGCTTTGACTACGAGCAGTACTTC. It yields the protein CASSLAPSFDYEQYF.

The chain has TRBV19 and TRBJ1-3, with D hard to call. The CDR3 has 14 residues. Between the trimmed V and J ends, which lost 7 bases and 4 bases, there was a span of 14 bases. Germline V gives CDR1 LNHDA, CDR2 SQIVND (reference sequence). This chain's CDR3 is CASTPSSNGNTIYF. In nucleotides, the CDR3 is TGTGCCAGTACCCCGAGCAGTAACGGAAACACCATATATTTT.

J is TRBJ1-5 and V is TRBV4-2, with 7 nucleotides matching TRBD1. CDR1 is LGHNA, CDR2 YNFKEQ, per germline. After removal of 1 base from V and 4 bases from J, the junction contained 1 base not matched to a gene. CDR3 length: 14 residues. Here the CDR3 DNA reads TGTGCCAGCAGCCAAGGGGACAGTAATCAGCCCCAGCATTTT. Its translation is CASSQGDSNQPQHF.

The chain recombines TRBV12-3 or TRBV12-4 with TRBJ1-2, with a tentative D call TRBD1 (5 bases). The CDR3 extends over 13 amino acids. V dropped 5 bases and J dropped 4 bases, with 11 bases sitting between them. The CDR3 DNA sequence: TGTGCCAGCAGTGGGGGTGGTTTCTATGGCTACACCTTC. Translation gives CASSGGGFYGYTF.

The V gene is TRBV29-1, the J gene TRBJ2-7; 8 bases fit TRBD1. CDR3 length equals 14 residues. The germline V gene encodes CDR1 SQVTM and CDR2 ANQGSEA. V gave up 6 bases and J gave up 2 bases; unmatched junction bases: 9. For the CDR3, the DNA is TGCAGCGTCGCTACAGGGGGATTGGCCTACGAGCAGTACTTC. It translates to CSVATGGLAYEQYF.